This T cell receptor (beta chain) appears in the sequencing data of a study of beta chain features in type 1 diabetes. Whole-study findings and limits: Shorter TCRB CDR3s, moderately but significantly so, marked every one of the four CD4+ subsets in Type 1 diabetes patients.

In total, each donor contributed a single heparinised blood draw that averaged around 0.12 L. Germline CDR1 reads SGHTA; CDR2 reads FQGNSA. J lost 5 bases, V lost 6 bases, and 6 bases had no gene match. The CDR3 extends over 14 amino acids. The entirety of the isolated RNA underwent reverse transcription, so expressed TCRB transcripts were sequenced. Using immunoSEQ multiplex PCR, the repertoire was profiled, and TCRdb retains in-frame clones only, with some absent. The table has about 340,000 clones, 13% seen once. Comments on this clone: What it binds is not known.

The source material was naive CD4+ T cells from blood. This TCR was sampled from a woman aged 18 to 35 with type 1 diabetes. The chain carries TRBV7-2 and TRBJ2-7, with 11 bases identical to TRBD1. The CDR3 loop reads CASSWTGGYNEQYF. The CDR3 bases are TGTGCCAGCAGTTGGACAGGGGGCTACAACGAGCAGTACTTC.